This is a list of T cell receptor beta chains from one sample in a study of cytomegalovirus exposure and HLA in healthy donors. Sequencing was performed with immunoSEQ multiplex PCR; in TCRdb, only in-frame clones are kept and a portion is missing. The repertoire holds 100,000 to 150,000 clones, with 66% as singletons. Source material: PBMCs. The receptors here all came from a man between 18 and 35 years old in good health and CMV-seronegative. The CDR3 runs from the conserved cysteine through the conserved F or W. D genes are given only for firm matches. Rows give clone size only sometimes, using once, few, many, or a class for an expanded clone.

CDR3 protein: CASSERGGPSGDIRRNEAFF
CDR3 DNA: TGTGCCAGCAGTGAAAGAGGGGGCCCTTCGGGGGACATAAGACGGAATGAAGCTTTCTTT
J gene: TRBJ1-1
clone size: NA
D gene: TRBD1
V gene: TRBV6-1

CDR3 protein: CASSLKTSGGMETQYF
CDR3 DNA: TGTGCCAGCAGCTTAAAGACTAGCGGGGGTATGGAGACCCAGTACTTC
J gene: TRBJ2-5
clone size: few
D gene: TRBD2
V gene: TRBV7-8

CDR3 protein: CASRETGGSGANVLTF
CDR3 DNA: TGTGCCAGCAGAGAGACAGGGGGCTCTGGGGCCAACGTCCTGACTTTC
J gene: TRBJ2-6
clone size: NA
D gene: TRBD1
V gene: TRBV6-4

CDR3 protein: CSVQTGLSYEQYF
CDR3 DNA: TGCAGCGTTCAAACAGGCCTCTCCTACGAGCAGTACTTC
J gene: TRBJ2-7
clone size: NA
D gene: NA
V gene: TRBV29-1

CDR3 protein: CASSVGANGYTF
CDR3 DNA: TGTGCCAGCAGCGTAGGGGCCAATGGCTACACCTTC
J gene: TRBJ1-2
clone size: NA
D gene: NA
V gene: TRBV9

CDR3 protein: CAISESWGGLNTEAFF
CDR3 DNA: TGTGCCATCAGTGAGTCCTGGGGCGGATTGAACACTGAAGCTTTCTTT
J gene: TRBJ1-1
clone size: few
D gene: NA
V gene: TRBV10-3

CDR3 protein: CAISPNRNSNQPQHF
CDR3 DNA: TGTGCCATCAGTCCCAACAGGAATAGCAATCAGCCCCAGCATTTT
J gene: TRBJ1-5
clone size: NA
D gene: NA
V gene: TRBV10-3

CDR3 protein: CSAGTGGGNEQYF
CDR3 DNA: TGCAGCGCCGGGACAGGGGGCGGAAACGAGCAGTACTTC
J gene: TRBJ2-7
clone size: NA
D gene: TRBD1
V gene: TRBV29-1

CDR3 protein: CASSVASYEQYF
CDR3 DNA: TGTGCCAGCAGCGTCGCTAGCTACGAGCAGTACTTC
J gene: TRBJ2-7
clone size: few
D gene: NA
V gene: TRBV13

CDR3 protein: CASTGQAGQVGELFF
CDR3 DNA: TGTGCCAGCACGGGTCAGGCGGGTCAGGTCGGGGAGCTGTTTTTT
J gene: TRBJ2-2
clone size: NA
D gene: NA
V gene: TRBV25-1

CDR3 protein: CATTVWGRSGNTIYF
CDR3 DNA: TGTGCCACCACCGTGTGGGGCAGGTCTGGAAACACCATATATTTT
J gene: TRBJ1-3
clone size: NA
D gene: NA
V gene: TRBV6-1

CDR3 protein: CASSVGSSYEQYF
CDR3 DNA: TGTGCCAGCAGCGTGGGGAGCTCCTACGAGCAGTACTTC
J gene: TRBJ2-7
clone size: NA
D gene: NA
V gene: TRBV9

CDR3 protein: CASSPRETQYF
CDR3 DNA: TGTGCCAGCAGTCCGAGAGAGACCCAGTACTTC
J gene: TRBJ2-5
clone size: NA
D gene: NA
V gene: TRBV28

CDR3 protein: CASSGDRDTDTQYF
CDR3 DNA: TGTGCCAGCAGCGGGGACAGAGACACAGATACGCAGTATTTT
J gene: TRBJ2-3
clone size: NA
D gene: TRBD1
V gene: TRBV5-6

CDR3 protein: CASSWDRMTHLQETQYF
CDR3 DNA: TGTGCCAGCAGTTGGGACAGGATGACCCACCTCCAAGAGACCCAGTACTTC
J gene: TRBJ2-5
clone size: few
D gene: TRBD1
V gene: TRBV28

CDR3 protein: CASSQDRENYGYTF
CDR3 DNA: TGTGCCAGCAGCCAAGACAGGGAGAACTATGGCTACACCTTC
J gene: TRBJ1-2
clone size: NA
D gene: TRBD1
V gene: TRBV5-4

CDR3 protein: CATSRTSGIPGTQYF
CDR3 DNA: TGTGCCACCAGCAGGACTAGCGGGATCCCGGGGACGCAGTATTTT
J gene: TRBJ2-3
clone size: once
D gene: TRBD2
V gene: TRBV15

CDR3 protein: CASSPGTSGNNEQFF
CDR3 DNA: TGTGCCAGCAGCCCAGGGACTAGCGGGAACAATGAGCAGTTCTTC
J gene: TRBJ2-1
clone size: few
D gene: TRBD2
V gene: TRBV5-8

CDR3 protein: CASSLVGGRNTGELFF
CDR3 DNA: TGTGCCAGCAGCTTAGTCGGGGGGAGGAACACCGGGGAGCTGTTTTTT
J gene: TRBJ2-2
clone size: NA
D gene: TRBD2
V gene: TRBV7-6

CDR3 protein: CASNVLGHLNTEAFF
CDR3 DNA: TGTGCCAGCAACGTTTTGGGACACTTGAACACTGAAGCTTTCTTT
J gene: TRBJ1-1
clone size: NA
D gene: NA
V gene: TRBV2

CDR3 protein: CASSPESGTNGYTF
CDR3 DNA: TGTGCCAGCAGCCCAGAGTCGGGAACTAATGGCTACACCTTC
J gene: TRBJ1-2
clone size: NA
D gene: NA
V gene: TRBV7-9

CDR3 protein: CASSLVRDTEAFF
CDR3 DNA: TGTGCCAGCAGCTTAGTCAGGGACACTGAAGCTTTCTTT
J gene: TRBJ1-1
clone size: NA
D gene: NA
V gene: TRBV11-3

CDR3 protein: CASNWGQNTDTQYF
CDR3 DNA: TGTGCCAGCAACTGGGGACAGAACACAGATACGCAGTATTTT
J gene: TRBJ2-3
clone size: NA
D gene: TRBD1
V gene: TRBV5-6

CDR3 protein: CASSLTGTETYEQYF
CDR3 DNA: TGTGCCAGCAGCTTAACCGGGACAGAAACCTACGAGCAGTACTTC
J gene: TRBJ2-7
clone size: NA
D gene: TRBD1
V gene: TRBV7-6

CDR3 protein: CASSEDRGNQPQHF
CDR3 DNA: TGTGCCAGCAGTGAGGACAGGGGAAATCAGCCCCAGCATTTC
J gene: TRBJ1-5
clone size: NA
D gene: TRBD1
V gene: TRBV25-1

CDR3 protein: CASSFGTSRVGGELFF
CDR3 DNA: TGCGCCAGCAGCTTTGGGACTAGCCGTGTTGGCGGGGAGCTGTTTTTT
J gene: TRBJ2-2
clone size: once
D gene: TRBD2
V gene: TRBV5-1

CDR3 protein: CAWSVRAGGPGELFF
CDR3 DNA: TGTGCCTGGAGTGTACGGGCGGGAGGGCCCGGGGAGCTGTTTTTT
J gene: TRBJ2-2
clone size: NA
D gene: TRBD2
V gene: TRBV30

CDR3 protein: CASSLMSLSGNTIYF
CDR3 DNA: TGTGCCAGCAGCTTAATGAGCCTCTCTGGAAACACCATATATTTT
J gene: TRBJ1-3
clone size: NA
D gene: NA
V gene: TRBV11-2

CDR3 protein: CASSPISGNTEAFF
CDR3 DNA: TGTGCCAGCAGCCCCATTTCAGGGAACACTGAAGCTTTCTTT
J gene: TRBJ1-1
clone size: NA
D gene: NA
V gene: TRBV7-9